This T cell receptor beta chain originates from a study of blood T cells in healthy people across ages. The CDR3 has 11 amino acids. V lost 7 bases and J 8 bases, leaving 14 bases between the germline ends. Germline V gene data show CDR1 as SQVTM and CDR2 as ANQGSEA. At least ten counts were recorded for this clonotype. The use of a sample-barcoded 5' primer and a J-beta primer mix characterized a second PCR of roughly 6 to 11 cycles. TCRdb called the 5' RACE reads again in MiXCR, with one record for every CDR3 protein. The sample records about 970,000 distinct CDR3 sequences, roughly 51% being singletons.

The V gene is TRBV29-1, the J gene TRBJ1-2; D not certain. Sequenced material: blood. The receptor comes from a woman aged 55-69 years in good health. CDR3 residues: CSAPSGRGYTF. For the CDR3, the DNA is TGCAGCGCCCCATCCGGGCGCGGCTACACCTTC.